This T cell receptor (beta chain) is drawn from a study of cytomegalovirus exposure and HLA in healthy donors. In regard to this clone: Its antigen is as yet unknown.

Study-level points and caveats: A later analysis reportedly found fewer N-insertions in an Asian-associated ancestry cluster than the roughly 670-donor mean. Across donors, most TCRs were seen rarely, yet some public ones were widespread.

Primers for the PCR totalled 60 Vbeta and 13 Jbeta. The method was immunoSEQ multiplex PCR; TCRdb's version includes in-frame clones alone and lacks a portion of them. In the table there are 100,000 or so clones, roughly three quarters of which are singletons. After removal of 4 bases from V and 7 bases from J, the junction contained 10 bases not matched to a gene. Germline assignment: CDR1 SGHVS and CDR2 FQNEAQ. This CDR3 is 16 amino acids long. This sequence joins TRBV7-8 and TRBJ1-4, with TRBD1 matching 9 bases. This TCR was sampled from a female donor in good health and CMV-seropositive. The sequenced sample was PBMCs. The CDR3 region has the DNA TGTGCCAGCAGCTCCCCAAACAGGGGGCGCGGTGAAAAACTGTTTTTT. Translated: CASSSPNRGRGEKLFF.